This entry describes one TCR beta chain. Libraries were prepared by immunoSEQ multiplex PCR; TCRdb keeps only in-frame clonotypes and omits some of them. The sample lists 90,000 to 120,000 clones; just under 95% were seen once. This entry belongs to a study of T cell changes during pregnancy in multiple sclerosis. V gave up 10 bases and J gave up 3 bases; unmatched junction bases: 6. The CDR3 runs 14 residues. In germline, CDR1 is LNHDA, CDR2 SQIVND (reference sequence). The sequencing here drew on peripheral blood, taken in the third trimester of pregnancy. This TCR came from a female donor in good health, enrolled as a control in a pregnancy study. The J gene is TRBJ1-4, the V gene TRBV19; 9 bases line up with TRBD1. The CDR3 sequence is CATSRDRANEKLFF. The CDR3 DNA follows: TGTGCCACGTCCAGGGACAGGGCTAATGAAAAACTGTTTTTT. Looking up the rest from reference TRBV19 and TRBJ1-4 gives the full variable domain: DGGITQSPKYLFRKEGQNVTLSCEQNLNHDAMYWYRQDPGQGLRLIYYSQIVNDFQKGDIAEGYSVSREKKESFPLTVTSAQKNPTAFYLCATSRDRANEKLFFGSGTQLSVL.